The clone carrying this TCR beta chain was recorded once. Data came from immunoSEQ multiplex PCR; TCRdb stores just in-frame clones and leaves some out. The sample yields 45,000 to 65,000 clones, 87% seen once. Looked up from germline, CDR1 is MGHDK and CDR2 is SYGVNS. V gave up 1 base and J gave up 3 bases, with 10 bases separating them. There are 14 residues in the CDR3. This record comes from a study of OX40 agonist ivuxolimab in advanced cancers. For the study at large: Earlier treatment with anti-PD-1, anti-PD-L1 or anti-CTLA-4 was permitted, and about 40% had received some. Three patients showed partial responses: one hepatocellular carcinoma and two cutaneous melanoma cases.

This TCR was sampled from an adult with an advanced solid tumor such as melanoma, head and neck, liver or kidney cancer. V is TRBV25-1 and J is TRBJ2-7, with a possible D match to TRBD2 (6 bases). This specimen consisted of CD4+ or CD8+ T cells sorted from blood, obtained in a trial of the OX40 agonist ivuxolimab. CDR3 loop: CASSEFNGGYEQYF. Written as DNA, the CDR3 is TGTGCCAGCAGTGAATTTAACGGGGGCTACGAGCAGTACTTC.